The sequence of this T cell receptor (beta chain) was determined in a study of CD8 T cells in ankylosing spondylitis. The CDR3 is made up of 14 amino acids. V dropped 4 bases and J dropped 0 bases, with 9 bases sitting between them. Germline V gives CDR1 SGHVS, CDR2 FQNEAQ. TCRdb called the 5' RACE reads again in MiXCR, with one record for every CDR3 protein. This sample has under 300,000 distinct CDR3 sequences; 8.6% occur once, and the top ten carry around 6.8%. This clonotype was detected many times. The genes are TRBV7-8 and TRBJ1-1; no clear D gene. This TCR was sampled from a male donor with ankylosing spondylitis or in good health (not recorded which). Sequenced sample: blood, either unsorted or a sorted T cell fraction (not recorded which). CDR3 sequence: CASSWTVMNTEAFF. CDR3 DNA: TGTGCCAGCAGCTGGACGGTAATGAACACTGAAGCTTTCTTT.